Below are 5 T cell receptor beta chains sequenced from a single sample in a study of T-cell memory formation after mild COVID-19. TCRdb reanalysed the 5' RACE reads using MiXCR and keeps one entry per CDR3 protein. The table shows hundreds of thousands of distinct CDR3 sequences, with roughly an eighth occurring only once. Material for sequencing was PBMCs or a T cell subset sorted from them (not recorded which). All receptors come from a man aged 18 to 29 who had mild COVID-19 (a few samples of this study predate the infection). Cell type and time point are not known.

As regards this clonotype: This may be a read error: a much more frequent sequence differs by one nucleotide. For the CDR3, the DNA is TGTGCCAGCAGTCCAGGGCTGTTTGGCACTGAAGCTTTCTTT. Its translation is CASSPGLFGTEAFF. The chain uses TRBV7-3 and TRBJ1-1, with D maybe TRBD1 (5 bases). The V and J ends lost 6 bases and 4 bases respectively, with 15 bases between them. Per the germline V gene, CDR1 is SGHTA and CDR2 is FQGTGA. The CDR3 covers 14 residues.

This clonotype was observed a few times. The chain carries TRBV7-6 and TRBJ2-3; tentative D call: TRBD2 (5 bases). V lost 2 bases to trimming and J lost 0 bases, with 12 bases between them. CDR1 SGHVS and CDR2 FNYEAQ come from the germline V gene. This CDR3 has 16 residues. In nucleotides, the CDR3 is TGTGCCAGCAGCTTACCTACCTTAGCGAGCACAGATACGCAGTATTTT. This gives the protein CASSLPTLASTDTQYF.

This clonotype showed up just a few times. This chain links TRBV19 with TRBJ2-5, with D unresolved. V lost 4 bases and J lost 9, with 15 bases in between. CDR1 and CDR2 from the germline V gene are LNHDA and SQIVND (reference sequence). The CDR3 is made up of 13 amino acids. The CDR3 DNA is TGTGCCAGTAGTAAGGACGGATCTCCCTCCCAGTACTTC. It translates to CASSKDGSPSQYF.

Many counts were recorded for this clonotype. CDR3 in amino acids: CASSYHGAVNTEAFF. CDR3 nucleotide sequence: TGTGCCAGCAGTTACCATGGGGCAGTGAACACTGAAGCTTTCTTT. This chain uses TRBV6-2 or TRBV6-3 with TRBJ1-1, with D possibly TRBD1 on 5 matching bases. Germline CDR1 reads MNHEY; CDR2 reads SVGEGT. V was pared by 2 bases and J by 0 bases, with 10 bases between. The CDR3 is made up of 15 amino acids.

This clonotype has more than one count but fewer than ten. This chain uses TRBV11-2 with TRBJ2-3; 9 positions match TRBD1. This CDR3 contains 18 residues. The J segment lost 5 bases and the V segment lost 4 bases, leaving 16 bases of the junction unmatched. The germline gives CDR1 SGHAT, CDR2 FQNNGV. CDR3 nucleotides: TGTGCCAGCAGCTCGACTCGCCTTGGGACAGGGAGAGGAGATACGCAGTATTTT. It is translated as CASSSTRLGTGRGDTQYF.